This T cell receptor (beta chain) is drawn from a study of radiation and T cells in renal cell carcinoma. General study results and limits: Irradiated tumors had higher TCR clonality than control tumors.

As for this clone: Its target is unknown.

Assay: immunoSEQ multiplex PCR; the TCRdb copy retains only in-frame clones and omits some. The data hold roughly 5,600 clones, with 68% observed a single time. Stated treatment: treatment-naive control, cytoreductive nephrectomy. This receptor was identified in a human donor with renal cell carcinoma. This specimen consisted of tumor tissue, obtained from a patient whose treatment was nephrectomy without radiotherapy.

In DNA form, the CDR3 reads TGTGCCAGCTCACCAAGGTATCCGGGGGAGGAAACTAATGAAAAACTGTTTTTT. Translating gives CASSPRYPGEETNEKLFF. The chain joins TRBV18 to TRBJ1-4, with D possibly TRBD1 on 5 matching bases. The germline V gene encodes CDR1 KGHSH and CDR2 LQKENI. The CDR3 is 18 residues long. V was clipped by 2 bases and J by 1 base, with 17 bases between them. Variable domain in full (rest from reference TRBV18 and TRBJ1-4): NAGVMQNPRHLVRRRGQEARLRCSPMKGHSHVYWYRQLPEEGLKFMVYLQKENIIDESGMPKERFSAEFPKEGPSILRIQQVVRGDSAAYFCASSPRYPGEETNEKLFFGSGTQLSVL.